The 5 T cell receptor beta chains given below trace back to one sample, sequenced in a study of T cell responses to AZD1222 COVID-19 vaccine. Clones were sequenced by immunoSEQ multiplex PCR, and TCRdb holds only the in-frame ones, with some missing. The sample has tens of thousands of clones, just over 85% seen once. The material sequenced was peripheral blood, taken on day 0 of AZD1222 vaccination. These TCRs come from an adult in good health.

This chain uses TRBV10-3 with TRBJ2-1; 9 bases fit TRBD1. The CDR3 runs 15 residues. J lost 4 bases, V lost 5 bases, and 6 bases had no gene match. Germline V gene lookup returns CDR1 ENHRY and CDR2 SYGVKD. In DNA form, the CDR3 reads TGTGCCATCAGTACAGGGGGCCAGACGTACAATGAGCAGTTCTTC. Translated, it gives CAISTGGQTYNEQFF.

This chain connects TRBV30 to TRBJ1-5; 7 bases agree with TRBD1. With V trimmed by 3 bases and J by 0 bases, 5 bases remained unmatched. Germline CDR1 and CDR2: GTSNPN and SVGIG (reference sequence). This CDR3 has 15 amino acids. CDR3 residues: CAWRVGQNSNQPQHF. In nucleotides, the CDR3 is TGTGCCTGGAGGGTGGGACAGAATAGCAATCAGCCCCAGCATTTT.

This chain connects TRBV7-9 to TRBJ1-4; TRBD1 matches 9 bases. The ends lost 5 bases at V and 2 bases at J; junction bases unmatched: 6. CDR1 and CDR2 from the germline V gene are SEHNR and FQNEAQ (reference sequence). The CDR3 is 16 amino acids. The CDR3: CASSARQGGTNEKLFF. The DNA for the CDR3 is TGTGCCAGCAGCGCGCGACAGGGGGGCACTAATGAAAAACTGTTTTTT.

The chain joins TRBV18 to TRBJ2-3; D is undetermined. Trimming removed 1 base at V and 2 bases at J, with 10 bases between. Germline CDR1 and CDR2: KGHSH and LQKENI. This CDR3 is built from 15 residues. The CDR3 DNA reads TGTGCCAGCTCACCACAGGCAGAGATCACAGATACGCAGTATTTT. Translated: CASSPQAEITDTQYF.

The rearrangement uses TRBV16 and TRBJ2-2, with unresolved D. V gave up 7 bases and J gave up 5 bases, with 14 bases separating them. Germline V gene data show CDR1 as KGHSY and CDR2 as FQNENV. This CDR3 has 14 residues. CDR3: CASKLFGSTGELFF. The CDR3 DNA reads as TGTGCCAGCAAGCTCTTTGGCTCGACCGGGGAGCTGTTTTTT.